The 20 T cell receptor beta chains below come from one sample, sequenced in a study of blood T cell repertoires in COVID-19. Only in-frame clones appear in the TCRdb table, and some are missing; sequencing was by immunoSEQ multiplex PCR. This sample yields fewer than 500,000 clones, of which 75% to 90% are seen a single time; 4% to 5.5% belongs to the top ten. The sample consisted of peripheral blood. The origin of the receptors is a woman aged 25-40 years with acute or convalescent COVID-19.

CDR3 sequence: CAWSGLAGGGKTQYF. The CDR3 coding sequence is TGTGCCTGGAGTGGACTAGCGGGGGGCGGGAAGACCCAGTACTTC. The chain links TRBV30 to TRBJ2-5, with 13 bases aligning to TRBD2. The CDR3 covers 15 residues. V lost 1 base to trimming and J lost 6 bases; unmatched junction nucleotides: 5. Germline V gives CDR1 GTSNPN, CDR2 SVGIG (reference sequence).

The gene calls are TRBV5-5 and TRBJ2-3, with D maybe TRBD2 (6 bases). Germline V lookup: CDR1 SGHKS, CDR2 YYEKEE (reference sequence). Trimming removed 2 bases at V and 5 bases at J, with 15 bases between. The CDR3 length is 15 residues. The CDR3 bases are TGTGCCAGCAGCTTCGGTATCGCGGAGGGAGATACGCAGTATTTT. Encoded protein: CASSFGIAEGDTQYF. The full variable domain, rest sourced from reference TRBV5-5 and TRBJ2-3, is DAGVTQSPTHLIKTRGQQVTLRCSPISGHKSVSWYQQVLGQGPQFIFQYYEKEERGRGNFPDRFSARQFPNYSSELNVNALLLGDSALYLCASSFGIAEGDTQYFGPGTRLTVL.

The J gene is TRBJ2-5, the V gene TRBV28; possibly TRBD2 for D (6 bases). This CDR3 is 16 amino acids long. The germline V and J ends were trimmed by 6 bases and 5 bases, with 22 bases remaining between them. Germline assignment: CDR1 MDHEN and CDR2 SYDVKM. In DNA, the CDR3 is TGTGCCAGCAGAACCGGGACTCAATGGAAGGGGGAGACCCAGTACTTC. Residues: CASRTGTQWKGETQYF.

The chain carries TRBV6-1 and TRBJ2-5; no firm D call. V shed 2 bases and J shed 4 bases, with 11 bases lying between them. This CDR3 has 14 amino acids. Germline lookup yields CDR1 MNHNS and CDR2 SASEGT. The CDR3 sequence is CASSEIGSRETQYF. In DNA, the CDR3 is TGTGCCAGCAGTGAAATAGGTAGCCGAGAGACCCAGTACTTC.

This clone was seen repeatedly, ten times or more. The CDR3 here is CASSSRLAGELFF. The CDR3, as DNA: TGTGCCAGCAGCTCCCGGTTGGCCGGGGAGCTGTTTTTT. The chain recombines TRBV3-1 (or the pseudogene TRBV3-2) with TRBJ2-2; D is uncertain. The CDR3 covers 13 residues. The germline gives CDR1 LGHDT, CDR2 YNNKEL (reference sequence). Deletions cut 5 bases from V and 6 bases from J, with 10 bases between.

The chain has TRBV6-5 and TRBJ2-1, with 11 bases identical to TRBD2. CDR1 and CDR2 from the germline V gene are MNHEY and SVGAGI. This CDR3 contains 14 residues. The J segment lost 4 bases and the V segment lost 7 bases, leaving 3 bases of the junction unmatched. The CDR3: CASTPSGGYNEQFF. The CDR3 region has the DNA TGTGCCAGCACTCCTAGCGGGGGGTACAATGAGCAGTTCTTC.

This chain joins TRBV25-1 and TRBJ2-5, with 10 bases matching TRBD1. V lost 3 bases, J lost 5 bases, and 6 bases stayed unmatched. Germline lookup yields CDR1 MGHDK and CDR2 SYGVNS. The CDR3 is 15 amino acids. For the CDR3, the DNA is TGTGCCAGCAGTGAGGCCGGACAGGGGGGGGAGACCCAGTACTTC. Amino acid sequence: CASSEAGQGGETQYF.

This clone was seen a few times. CDR3 nucleotide sequence: TGTGCCAGCAGTGAAGACGTCAGCGCAACTGAAGCTTTCTTT. Amino acids: CASSEDVSATEAFF. V and J are TRBV6-1 and TRBJ1-1; no clear D gene. The CDR3 contains 14 residues. Germline V gene lookup returns CDR1 MNHNS and CDR2 SASEGT. The V gene lost 1 base and the J gene lost 5 bases, with 11 bases spanning the gap.

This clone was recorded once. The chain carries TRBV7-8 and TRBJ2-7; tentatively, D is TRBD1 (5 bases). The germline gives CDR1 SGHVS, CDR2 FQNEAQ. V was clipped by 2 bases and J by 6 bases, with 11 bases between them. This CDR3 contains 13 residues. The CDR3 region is CASSLFRGFEQYF. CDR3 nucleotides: TGTGCCAGCAGCTTATTTAGGGGCTTCGAGCAGTACTTC.

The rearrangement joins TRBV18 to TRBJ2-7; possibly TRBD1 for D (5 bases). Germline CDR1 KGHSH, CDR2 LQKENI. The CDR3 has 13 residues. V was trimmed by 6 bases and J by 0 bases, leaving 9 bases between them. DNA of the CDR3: TGTGCCAGCTCTGGGGCTTCCTCCTACGAGCAGTACTTC. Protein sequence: CASSGASSYEQYF.

CDR3 residues: CASSSRAVSTDTQYF. The CDR3 region has the DNA TGCGCCAGCAGCTCACGAGCGGTGAGCACAGATACGCAGTATTTT. The chain couples TRBV5-1 to TRBJ2-3; possible D gene TRBD2, 5 bases. The CDR3 consists of 15 residues. CDR1 is SGHRS, CDR2 YFSETQ, per germline. Trimming removed 3 bases at V and 0 bases at J, with 11 bases between.

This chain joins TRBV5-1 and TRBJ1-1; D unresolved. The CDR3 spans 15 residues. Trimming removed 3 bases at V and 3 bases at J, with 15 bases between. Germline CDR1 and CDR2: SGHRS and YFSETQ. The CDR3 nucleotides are TGCGCCAGCAGCTCGAGGGCCCGGCCGGACACTGAAGCTTTCTTT. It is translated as CASSSRARPDTEAFF.

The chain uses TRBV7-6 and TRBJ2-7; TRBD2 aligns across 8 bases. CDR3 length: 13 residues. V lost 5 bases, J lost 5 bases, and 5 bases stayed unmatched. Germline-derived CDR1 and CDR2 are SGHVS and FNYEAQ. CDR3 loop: CASSLRTSHEQYF. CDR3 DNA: TGTGCCAGCAGCCTAAGGACTAGCCACGAGCAGTACTTC.

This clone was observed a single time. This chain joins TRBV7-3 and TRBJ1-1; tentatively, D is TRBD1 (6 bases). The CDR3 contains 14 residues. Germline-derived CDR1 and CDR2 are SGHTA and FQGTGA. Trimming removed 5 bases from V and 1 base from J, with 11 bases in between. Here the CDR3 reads CASSAGTTNTEAFF. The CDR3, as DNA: TGTGCCAGCAGCGCCGGGACAACGAACACTGAAGCTTTCTTT.

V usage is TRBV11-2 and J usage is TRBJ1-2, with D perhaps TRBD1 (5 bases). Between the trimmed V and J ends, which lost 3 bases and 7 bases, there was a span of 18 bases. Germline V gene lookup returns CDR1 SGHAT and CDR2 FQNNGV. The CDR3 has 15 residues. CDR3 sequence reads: CASSLGIGITGGYTF. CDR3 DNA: TGTGCCAGCAGCTTGGGTATTGGGATAACAGGTGGCTACACCTTC. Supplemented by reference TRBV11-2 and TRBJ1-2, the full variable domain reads EAGVAQSPRYKIIEKRQSVAFWCNPISGHATLYWYQQILGQGPKLLIQFQNNGVVDDSQLPKDRFSAERLKGVDSTLKIQPAKLEDSAVYLCASSLGIGITGGYTFGSGTRLTVV.

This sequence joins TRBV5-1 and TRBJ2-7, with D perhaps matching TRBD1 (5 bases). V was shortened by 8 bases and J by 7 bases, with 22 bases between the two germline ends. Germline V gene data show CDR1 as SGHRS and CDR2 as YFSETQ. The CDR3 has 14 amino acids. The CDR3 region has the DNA TGCGCCAGTACCTCGGGCAGGGTGCCTTGGGAGCAGTACTTC. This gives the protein CASTSGRVPWEQYF.

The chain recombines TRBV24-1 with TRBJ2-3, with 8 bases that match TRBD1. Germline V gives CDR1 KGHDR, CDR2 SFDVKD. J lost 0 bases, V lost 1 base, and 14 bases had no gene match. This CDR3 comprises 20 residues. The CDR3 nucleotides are TGTGCCACCAGTGATTTCGGGACAGGAAAGGTCTCATCTAGCACAGATACGCAGTATTTT. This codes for CATSDFGTGKVSSSTDTQYF.

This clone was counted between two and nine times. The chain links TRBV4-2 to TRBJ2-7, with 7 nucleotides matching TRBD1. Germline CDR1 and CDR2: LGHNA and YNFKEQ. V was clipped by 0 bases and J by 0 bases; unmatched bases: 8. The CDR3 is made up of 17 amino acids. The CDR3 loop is CASSQEPGQTNSYEQYF. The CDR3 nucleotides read TGTGCCAGCAGCCAAGAACCGGGACAGACGAACTCCTACGAGCAGTACTTC.

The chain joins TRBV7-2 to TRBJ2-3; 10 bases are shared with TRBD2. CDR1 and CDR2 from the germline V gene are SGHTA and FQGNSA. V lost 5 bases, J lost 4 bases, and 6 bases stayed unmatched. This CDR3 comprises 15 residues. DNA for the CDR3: TGTGCCAGCAGCCTGAGCGGGGGGGGCCCAGATACGCAGTATTTT. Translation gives CASSLSGGGPDTQYF.

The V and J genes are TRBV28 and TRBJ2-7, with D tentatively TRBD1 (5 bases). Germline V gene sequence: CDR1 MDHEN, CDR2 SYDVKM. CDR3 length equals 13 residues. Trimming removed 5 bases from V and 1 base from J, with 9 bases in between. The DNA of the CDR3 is TGTGCCAGCAGTCAAGGGGATTCCTACGAGCAGTACTTC. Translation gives CASSQGDSYEQYF.